This TCR beta chain was obtained from a study of blood T cell repertoires in COVID-19 (dated by TCRdb to the early 2020s). Study-wide context: Collaborator samples came from the United States, Italy and Spain and covered acute and convalescent phases of COVID-19. The material from the prospective study consisted of cDNA or gDNA derived from T cells, B-cell-depleted T cells, or PBMCs. Subjects who had been exposed to COVID-19, were actively infected with it, or had recovered from it provided the deeply sampled blood TCRbeta repertoires that made up the dataset. A freely available public database, intended as a resource for researchers studying the immune response to SARS-CoV-2, is where the repertoires were released. The samples were drawn from two sources: the first 160 participants of the ongoing ImmuneRACE study, and 1,200 or so subjects contributed by 6 global collaborators. Nearly every sample came with metadata listing a de-identified subject ID, COVID-19 status, age in years and sex. Where HLA class I and class II types were available, the types were taken from metadata supplied by the sample provider, not from assay-based typing. Results the study describes overall, beyond this receptor: The amount of clinical and demographic metadata varied by source and participant and was provided uncurated.

Participants in the prospective study were aged roughly 18 to 89 years, lived in some 24 United States geographic areas, and enrolled through a virtual design. In the prospective study, participants were assigned to cohorts based on the clinical history participants reported in a screening survey and a study questionnaire. Recovered participants in ImmuneRACE Cohort 3 were defined as having two consecutive negative NP/OP PCR tests, clearance from a healthcare professional, or resolution of symptoms. In the prospective study, whole blood, serum and a nasopharyngeal or oropharyngeal swab were collected from each participant by mobile phlebotomists. Participants in the prospective study had the option to provide additional blood draws and questionnaires over an approximately two-month period. Before DNA extraction, prospective study blood samples were shipped either frozen or at room temperature.

Only one count was recorded for this clone. Its cognate antigen has yet to be identified. Base qualities are not at hand, and no much larger clone is one base apart. TCRbeta CDR3 regions were amplified from genomic DNA by means of the immunoSEQ Assay, a bias-controlled multiplex PCR. The paper's processing steps were these. The number of nucleated cells in each sample was estimated from the amplification of reference gene primers within the assay. Sequence reads were collapsed and filtered to measure the absolute abundance of every unique TCRbeta CDR3 rearrangement. For each sample, productive Simpson clonality was calculated as the square root of Simpson's diversity index over productive rearrangements. Entries here come from immuneACCESS through TCRdb and include only in-frame sequences with V and J called. Some clones fail to appear in such tables; in the studies checked, an unresolved V gene covers under half of the shortfall, and the cause of the remainder is unknown. D and trimming were read from the DNA, whereas the V and J calls and clone size are those reported in that table. A total of 190,000 or so clones appear in this sample, 86% of them only once. Jointly, the top ten make up over 7% of the sample.

V is pared back by 4 bases and J by 0 bases, with 10 bases lying between the germline termini. Looking up the germline V gene yields CDR1 KGHDR and CDR2 SFDVKD. The CDR3 has 15 amino acids, counting the end cysteine and phenylalanine. The entry retains the CDR3 DNA only, 45 bases that are in frame from base 1. This TCR was recovered from a woman aged 25-40 years who had recovered from COVID-19. The sequenced sample consisted of PBMCs or T cells enriched from blood (not recorded which). The chain uses TRBV24-1 and TRBJ2-3, with no reliable assignment of the D segment. The DNA is as follows: TGTGCCACCAGTGACCGACTGACCAGCACAGATACGCAGTATTTT. The translation is CATSDRLTSTDTQYF.